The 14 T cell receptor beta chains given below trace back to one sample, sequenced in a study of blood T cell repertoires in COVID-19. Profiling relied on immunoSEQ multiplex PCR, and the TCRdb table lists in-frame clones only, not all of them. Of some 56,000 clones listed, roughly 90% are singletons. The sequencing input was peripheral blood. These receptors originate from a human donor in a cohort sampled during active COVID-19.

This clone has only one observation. The CDR3 DNA is TGCGCCAGCACCCGGTCCCTCAATCAGCCCCAGCATTTT. It codes for CASTRSLNQPQHF. The J gene is TRBJ1-5, the V gene TRBV5-1; D gene ambiguous. With 6 bases removed from V and 3 bases from J, the gap between germline ends came to 10 bases. Germline V CDR1 and CDR2: SGHRS, YFSETQ. This CDR3 comprises 13 residues.

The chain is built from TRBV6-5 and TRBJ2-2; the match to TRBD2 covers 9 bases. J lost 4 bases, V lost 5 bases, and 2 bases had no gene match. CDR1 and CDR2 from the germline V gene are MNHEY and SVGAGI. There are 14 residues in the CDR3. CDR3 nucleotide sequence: TGTGCCAGCAGTCTAGCGGGGCGCACCGGGGAGCTGTTTTTT. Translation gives CASSLAGRTGELFF.

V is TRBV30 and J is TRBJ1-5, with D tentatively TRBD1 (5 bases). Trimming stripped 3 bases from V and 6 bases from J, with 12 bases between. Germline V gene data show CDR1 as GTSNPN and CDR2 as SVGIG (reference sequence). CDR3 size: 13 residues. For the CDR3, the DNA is TGTGCCTGGAGCAGGGAAAGAGGTCAGCCCCAGCATTTT. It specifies CAWSRERGQPQHF.

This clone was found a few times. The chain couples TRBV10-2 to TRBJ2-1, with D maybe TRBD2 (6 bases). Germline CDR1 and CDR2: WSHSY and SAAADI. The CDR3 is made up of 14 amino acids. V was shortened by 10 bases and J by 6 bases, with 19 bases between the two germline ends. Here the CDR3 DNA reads TGCGCCACCAAATCCGGGACTCTACGCAATGAGCAGTTCTTC. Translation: CATKSGTLRNEQFF.

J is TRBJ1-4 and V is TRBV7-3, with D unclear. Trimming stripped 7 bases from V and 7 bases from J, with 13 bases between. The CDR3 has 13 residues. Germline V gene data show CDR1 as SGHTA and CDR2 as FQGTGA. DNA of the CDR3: TGTGCCAGCACCGCCCCCCTCGGTGAAAAACTGTTTTTT. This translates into CASTAPLGEKLFF.

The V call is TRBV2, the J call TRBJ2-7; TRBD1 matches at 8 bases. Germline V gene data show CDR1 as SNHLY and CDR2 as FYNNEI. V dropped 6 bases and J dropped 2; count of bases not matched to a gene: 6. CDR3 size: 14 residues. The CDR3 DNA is TGTGCCAGCAGGGTAACAGGGGGAGCCTACGAGCAGTACTTC. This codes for CASRVTGGAYEQYF. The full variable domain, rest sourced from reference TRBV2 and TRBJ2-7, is EPEVTQTPSHQVTQMGQEVILRCVPISNHLYFYWYRQILGQKVEFLVSFYNNEISEKSEIFDDQFSVERPDGSNFTLKIRSTKLEDSAMYFCASRVTGGAYEQYFGPGTRLTVT.

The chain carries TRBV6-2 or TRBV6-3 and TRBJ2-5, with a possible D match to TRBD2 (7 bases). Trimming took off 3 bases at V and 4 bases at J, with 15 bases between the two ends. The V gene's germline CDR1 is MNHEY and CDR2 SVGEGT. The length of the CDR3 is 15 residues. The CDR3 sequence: CASSYGRGLGETQYF. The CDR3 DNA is TGTGCCAGCAGTTATGGGCGGGGGCTGGGAGAGACCCAGTACTTC.

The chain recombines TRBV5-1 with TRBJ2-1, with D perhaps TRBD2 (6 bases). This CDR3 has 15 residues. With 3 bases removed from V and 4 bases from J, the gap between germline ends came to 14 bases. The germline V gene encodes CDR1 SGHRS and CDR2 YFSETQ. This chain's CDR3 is CASSSGGGAYNEQFF. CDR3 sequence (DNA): TGCGCCAGCAGCTCCGGGGGTGGGGCATACAATGAGCAGTTCTTC.

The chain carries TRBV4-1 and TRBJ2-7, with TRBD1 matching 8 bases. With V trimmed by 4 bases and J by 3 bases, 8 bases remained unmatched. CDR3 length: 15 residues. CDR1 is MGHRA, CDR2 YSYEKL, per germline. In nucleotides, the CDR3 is TGCGCCAGCAGCCGCGCCAAAGGGACAGGCTACGAGCAGTACTTC. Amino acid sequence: CASSRAKGTGYEQYF.

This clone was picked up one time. CDR3 protein: CAISVRQPRQGMNTEAFF. The CDR3 DNA sequence: TGTGCCATCAGTGTCCGTCAACCTCGACAGGGGATGAACACTGAAGCTTTCTTT. The V call is TRBV10-3, the J call TRBJ1-1; 8 nucleotides line up with TRBD1. J lost 0 bases, V lost 4 bases, and 13 bases had no gene match. The CDR3 covers 18 residues. The germline V gene encodes CDR1 ENHRY and CDR2 SYGVKD.

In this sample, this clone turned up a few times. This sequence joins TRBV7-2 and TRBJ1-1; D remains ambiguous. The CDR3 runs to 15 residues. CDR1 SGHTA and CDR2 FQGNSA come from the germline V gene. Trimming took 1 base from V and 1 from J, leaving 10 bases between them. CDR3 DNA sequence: TGTGCCAGCAGCTTAGTTCCGAGCGCGAACACTGAAGCTTTCTTT. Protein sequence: CASSLVPSANTEAFF.

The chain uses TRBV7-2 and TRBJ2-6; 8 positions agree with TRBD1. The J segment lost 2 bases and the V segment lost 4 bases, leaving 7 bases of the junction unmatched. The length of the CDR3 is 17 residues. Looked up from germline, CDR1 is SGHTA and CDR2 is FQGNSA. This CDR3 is CASSSPYRGAGANVLTF. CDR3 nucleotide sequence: TGTGCCAGCAGCTCGCCATACAGGGGGGCTGGGGCCAACGTCCTGACTTTC.

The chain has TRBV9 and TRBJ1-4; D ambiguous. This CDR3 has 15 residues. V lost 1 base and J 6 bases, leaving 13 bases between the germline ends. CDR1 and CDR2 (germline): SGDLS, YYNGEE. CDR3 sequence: CASSVSGGSDEKLFF. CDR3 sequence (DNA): TGTGCCAGCAGCGTATCCGGAGGGTCGGATGAAAAACTGTTTTTT. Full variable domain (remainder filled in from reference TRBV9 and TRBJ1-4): DSGVTQTPKHLITATGQRVTLRCSPRSGDLSVYWYQQSLDQGLQFLIQYYNGEERAKGNILERFSAQQFPDLHSELNLSSLELGDSALYFCASSVSGGSDEKLFFGSGTQLSVL.

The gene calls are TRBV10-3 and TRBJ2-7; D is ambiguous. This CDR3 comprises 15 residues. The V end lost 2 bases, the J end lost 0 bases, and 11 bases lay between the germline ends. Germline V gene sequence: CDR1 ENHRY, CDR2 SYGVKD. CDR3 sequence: CAISERVIPSYEQYF. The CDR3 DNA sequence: TGTGCCATCAGTGAGCGGGTCATACCCTCCTACGAGCAGTACTTC.